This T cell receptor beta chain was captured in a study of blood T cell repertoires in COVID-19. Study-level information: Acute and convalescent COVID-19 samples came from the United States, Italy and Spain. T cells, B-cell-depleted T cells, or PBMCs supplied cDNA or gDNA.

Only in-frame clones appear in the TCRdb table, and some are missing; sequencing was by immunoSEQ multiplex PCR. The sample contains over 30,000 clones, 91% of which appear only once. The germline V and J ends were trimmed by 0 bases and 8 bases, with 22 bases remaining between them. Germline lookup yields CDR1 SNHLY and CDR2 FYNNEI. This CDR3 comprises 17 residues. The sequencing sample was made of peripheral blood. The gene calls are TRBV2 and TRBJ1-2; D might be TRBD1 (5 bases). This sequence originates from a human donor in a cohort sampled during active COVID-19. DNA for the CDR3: TGTGCCAGCAGTGAAGCCGCGGGGGGACCGGGAGGCGCCGGCTACACCTTC. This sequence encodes CASSEAAGGPGGAGYTF.